One sample yielded the 18 T cell receptor beta chains listed below, sequenced in a study of shared T cell receptors in the human thymus. The method was immunoSEQ multiplex PCR; TCRdb's version includes in-frame clones alone and lacks a portion of them. The profile shows some 660,000 clones, around 87% of them singletons. These sequences were also reported in another study, on human thymus T cells.

The source material was thymocytes. These receptors all come from a boy younger than two with a congenital heart defect.

The rearrangement joins TRBV15 to TRBJ2-7; 11 positions agree with TRBD2. Germline CDR1 is LNHNV and CDR2 is YYDKDF (reference sequence). V lost 5 bases, J lost 5 bases, and 5 bases stayed unmatched. The CDR3 contains 14 residues. CDR3 protein: CATSVGTSGHEQYF. CDR3 coding DNA: TGTGCCACCAGCGTTGGGACTAGCGGCCACGAGCAGTACTTC.

The genes are TRBV28 and TRBJ2-1, with 7 bases fitting TRBD1. J gave up 4 bases and V 3 bases, and 12 bases lay outside the gene matches. Germline CDR1 MDHEN, CDR2 SYDVKM. The CDR3 runs 17 residues. The CDR3: CASSLNLRQGLYNEQFF. The DNA of the CDR3 is TGTGCCAGCAGTTTGAATTTGAGACAGGGATTATACAATGAGCAGTTCTTC.

J is TRBJ2-5 and V is TRBV5-6; D is undetermined. Per the germline V gene, CDR1 is SGHDT and CDR2 is YYEEEE. Trimming removed 0 bases from V and 1 base from J, with 13 bases in between. CDR3 length equals 16 residues. CDR3 bases: TGTGCCAGCAGCTTGGCCGTATGGCAGGCCCAAGAGACCCAGTACTTC. This translates into CASSLAVWQAQETQYF.

The chain uses TRBV19 and TRBJ1-2; TRBD1 agrees at 7 bases. The V gene's germline CDR1 is LNHDA and CDR2 SQIVND (reference sequence). CDR3 length: 12 residues. V gave up 8 bases and J gave up 7 bases; unmatched junction bases: 7. In DNA, the CDR3 is TGTGCCAGTTTGACAACAGGGGCTGGCTACACCTTC. Its protein is CASLTTGAGYTF.

This chain uses TRBV7-2 with TRBJ1-2; D is perhaps TRBD1 (5 bases). The V end lost 10 bases, the J end lost 4 bases, and 10 bases lay between the germline ends. Germline V lookup: CDR1 SGHTA, CDR2 FQGNSA. The CDR3 has 11 residues. CDR3 DNA sequence: TGTGCCATCAGGGCCACCTATGGCTACACCTTC. Amino acid sequence: CAIRATYGYTF.

This chain joins TRBV15 and TRBJ2-5; 8 bases map to TRBD2. Trimming removed 5 bases from V and 5 bases from J; junction bases left unmatched: 13. Germline loops: CDR1 LNHNV, CDR2 YYDKDF (reference sequence). The CDR3 is made up of 16 amino acids. The CDR3 region is CATSRGERGPWETQYF. The CDR3 nucleotides are TGTGCCACCAGCCGGGGGGAGCGGGGGCCCTGGGAGACCCAGTACTTC.

The chain uses TRBV30 and TRBJ2-1, with a possible D match to TRBD2 (5 bases). Per germline, CDR1 GTSNPN and CDR2 SVGIG (reference sequence). Trimming left V 2 bases short and J 7 bases short, with 21 bases between. The length of the CDR3 is 16 residues. The CDR3 spells CAWSPPGRVPGNEQFF. CDR3 sequence (DNA): TGTGCCTGGAGTCCCCCTGGGCGGGTCCCTGGGAATGAGCAGTTCTTC. The full variable domain, rest sourced from reference TRBV30 and TRBJ2-1, is SQTIHQWPATLVQPVGSPLSLECTVEGTSNPNLYWYRQAAGRGLQLLFYSVGIGQISSEVPQNLSASRPQDRQFILSSKKLLLSDSGFYLCAWSPPGRVPGNEQFFGPGTRLTVL.

This rearrangement joins TRBV19 to TRBJ2-2, with D possibly being TRBD1 (6 bases). V lost 5 bases and J 0 bases, leaving 13 bases between the germline ends. The CDR3 has 16 residues. Per the germline V gene, CDR1 is LNHDA and CDR2 is SQIVND (reference sequence). The CDR3 DNA reads TGTGCCAGTAGTGCTTCAGGGGTGGCGAACACCGGGGAGCTGTTTTTT. It encodes CASSASGVANTGELFF.

V is TRBV7-6 and J is TRBJ2-7; 10 bases match TRBD1. The J segment lost 2 bases and the V segment lost 0 bases, leaving 4 bases of the junction unmatched. Looked up from germline, CDR1 is SGHVS and CDR2 is FNYEAQ. The CDR3 covers 16 residues. In nucleotides, the CDR3 is TGTGCCAGCAGCTTAGCGGGGGGACAGGGGACCTACGAGCAGTACTTC. Amino acid sequence: CASSLAGGQGTYEQYF.

The rearrangement joins TRBV2 to TRBJ2-1; 7 bases map to TRBD2. Germline V gives CDR1 SNHLY, CDR2 FYNNEI. This CDR3 has 19 amino acids. With V trimmed by 4 bases and J by 6 bases, 21 bases remained unmatched. The CDR3 sequence is CASSGVRPSIAGVGNEQFF. CDR3 coding DNA: TGTGCCAGCAGTGGGGTGAGGCCTTCAATCGCGGGAGTGGGCAATGAGCAGTTCTTC.

The V and J genes are TRBV5-8 and TRBJ2-5; 10 bases match TRBD2. V lost 4 bases to trimming and J lost 4 bases; unmatched junction nucleotides: 13. The CDR3 is made up of 17 amino acids. CDR1 and CDR2 from the germline V gene are SGHTS and YDEGEE. The CDR3 spells CASSRPTSGGAAETQYF. The CDR3 DNA reads as TGTGCCAGCAGCCGACCTACCAGCGGGGGGGCGGCAGAGACCCAGTACTTC.

This chain uses TRBV5-1 with TRBJ1-2, with D tentatively TRBD1 (6 bases). Between the trimmed V and J ends, which lost 7 bases and 5 bases, there was a span of 21 bases. This CDR3 contains 15 residues. The germline gives CDR1 SGHRS, CDR2 YFSETQ. Here the CDR3 reads CASGPHTGSSYGYTF. Written as DNA, the CDR3 is TGCGCCAGCGGACCCCATACAGGGAGTTCTTATGGCTACACCTTC.

The chain employs TRBV18 and TRBJ2-7, with 8 bases matching TRBD2. CDR1 is KGHSH, CDR2 LQKENI, per germline. This CDR3 spans 17 amino acids. V shed 2 bases and J 3 bases; nucleotides not matched to a gene: 12. The CDR3 loop is CASSPFRAGGKLYEQYF. The CDR3 nucleotides are TGTGCCAGCTCACCATTTAGGGCGGGAGGAAAACTCTACGAGCAGTACTTC.

The chain combines TRBV7-2 with TRBJ1-5; 7 bases match TRBD1. The J segment lost 5 bases and the V segment lost 0 bases, leaving 4 bases of the junction unmatched. Germline-derived CDR1 and CDR2 are SGHTA and FQGNSA. The CDR3 covers 15 residues. CDR3 DNA sequence: TGTGCCAGCAGCTTAGCGACAGGGCCCTATCAGCCCCAGCATTTT. Translated, it gives CASSLATGPYQPQHF.

This chain links TRBV14 with TRBJ1-4, with a possible D match to TRBD1 (5 bases). From germline, CDR1 is SGHDN and CDR2 FVKESK. CDR3 size: 16 residues. V was trimmed by 0 bases and J by 7 bases, leaving 15 bases between them. CDR3 in amino acids: CASSQDEDSLPEKLFF. CDR3 DNA: TGTGCCAGCAGCCAAGATGAAGACAGCCTTCCTGAAAAACTGTTTTTT.

This clone appeared a single time. The chain recombines TRBV9 with TRBJ2-2, with 7 bases identical to TRBD2. The CDR3 extends over 18 amino acids. The trim removed 0 bases at V and 2 bases at J, leaving 10 bases unmatched. Per germline, CDR1 SGDLS and CDR2 YYNGEE. The CDR3 reads CASSVERRERPNTGELFF. CDR3 coding DNA: TGTGCCAGCAGCGTAGAAAGGCGGGAGAGACCTAACACCGGGGAGCTGTTTTTT. Combining the CDR3 with reference TRBV9 and TRBJ2-2 gives the whole variable domain DSGVTQTPKHLITATGQRVTLRCSPRSGDLSVYWYQQSLDQGLQFLIQYYNGEERAKGNILERFSAQQFPDLHSELNLSSLELGDSALYFCASSVERRERPNTGELFFGEGSRLTVL.

At least ten counts were recorded for this clone. The genes are TRBV5-1 and TRBJ1-2, with TRBD1 as a possible D gene (6 bases). The germline V gene encodes CDR1 SGHRS and CDR2 YFSETQ. The CDR3 is made up of 13 amino acids. V lost 3 bases, J lost 3 bases, and 9 bases lay in between. The DNA for the CDR3 is TGCGCCAGCAGCTCAGACAGGCACTATGGCTACACCTTC. It translates to CASSSDRHYGYTF.

V is TRBV29-1 and J is TRBJ1-2; D is ambiguous. The CDR3 has 15 amino acids. In germline, CDR1 is SQVTM, CDR2 ANQGSEA. V lost 7 bases and J lost 1, with 19 bases in between. This CDR3 is CSALYREGLNYGYTF. CDR3 bases: TGCAGCGCCCTTTACCGGGAAGGACTTAACTATGGCTACACCTTC.